A single sample is the source of the 30 T cell receptor beta chains below, sequenced in a study of vaccination and CD4 T cells after COVID-19 (dated by TCRdb to 2021 to 2024). The library was made by PCR. The instrument was an Illumina iSeq 100. DNA from cultured CD4+ T cells was subjected to TCR sequencing with the Oncomine TCR Beta short-read assay at the Johns Hopkins FTIC core. The raw public reads went through TCRdb reprocessing: fastp at Q25, MiXCR clone calling, in-frame beta chains kept. Identical CDR3 proteins give one entry, which carries the most common genes and DNA. This sample is represented by under 7,500 distinct CDR3 sequences; around two fifths of them were singletons. Approximately 37% of the sample goes to the ten largest clones. No antigen is known for these receptors. In the paper's terms, the treatment or condition label means: roughly nine-day PBMC culture with coronavirus spike peptide pools or control peptides (ViraFEST assay). CD4+ T cells from unexposed donors were collected before the COVID-19 pandemic (2011-2018).

Sequencing used CD4+ T cells from blood, cultured in vitro. The receptors were sampled from a human donor in good health.

The chain couples TRBV20-1 to TRBJ2-3; 7 positions agree with TRBD2. The CDR3 has 15 amino acids. V was clipped by 0 bases and J by 4 bases; unmatched bases: 7. Germline V gene sequence: CDR1 DFQATT, CDR2 SNEGSKA (reference sequence). The CDR3 nucleotides read TGCAGTGCTAGAGATATTCGGGACTACTCAGATACGCAGTATTTT. Protein sequence: CSARDIRDYSDTQYF.

This clonotype was seen once. The conserved phenylalanine or tryptophan is not found at the CDR3 terminus, so this likely reflects a read error. The chain has TRBV7-9 and TRBJ1-2, with D hard to call. CDR1 SEHNR and CDR2 FQNEAQ come from the germline V gene (reference sequence). Trimming cost V 1 base and J 4 bases, with 7 bases left between them. CDR3 length: 13 amino acids. Written as DNA, the CDR3 is TGTGCCAGCAGCTTAGACCTAGTCTATGGCTACACCTCC. Translated: CASSLDLVYGYTS.

V and J are TRBV19 and TRBJ2-5; maybe TRBD2 (6 bases). Per the germline V gene, CDR1 is LNHDA and CDR2 is SQIVND (reference sequence). This CDR3 comprises 15 residues. Trimming shortened V by 4 bases and J by 3 bases, and 15 bases separated the two germline ends. CDR3 nucleotide sequence: TGTGCCAGTAGTAAACAGCGGGCCGCGAAAGAGACCCAGTACTTC. Translation: CASSKQRAAKETQYF.

This clonotype has more than one count but fewer than ten. The rearrangement joins TRBV6-8 to TRBJ1-5; 7 bases fit TRBD1. CDR1 and CDR2 (germline): MNHGY, SAAAGT. V was clipped by 4 bases and J by 4 bases; unmatched bases: 16. The CDR3 loop spans 18 amino acids. Written as DNA, the CDR3 is TGTGCCAGCAGTTCGACAGGGTCGGTGACGACGACGAATCAGCCCCAGCATTTT. Protein sequence: CASSSTGSVTTTNQPQHF.

The genes are TRBV7-2 and TRBJ2-1; D might be TRBD1 (6 bases). Germline CDR1 is SGHTA and CDR2 is FQGNSA. CDR3 length: 16 residues. The V end was cut by 2 bases, the J end by 4 bases, with 15 bases between. In DNA form, the CDR3 reads TGTGCCAGCAGCTTACGCCGGCAGGGGAAATACAATGAGCAGTTCTTC. It yields the protein CASSLRRQGKYNEQFF.

This clonotype appeared a few times. CDR3: CASSLPTAGNTEAFF. In nucleotides, the CDR3 is TGTGCCAGCAGTCTCCCGACAGCGGGGAACACTGAAGCTTTCTTT. The V and J genes are TRBV6-2 or TRBV6-3 and TRBJ1-1; the D gene is possibly TRBD1 (5 bases). V dropped 5 bases and J dropped 1 base, with 14 bases sitting between them. CDR3 length equals 15 residues. From germline, CDR1 is MNHEY and CDR2 SVGEGT.

This clonotype has a single count. The chain uses TRBV4-1 and TRBJ2-7, with TRBD2 as a possible D gene (5 bases). Per the germline V gene, CDR1 is MGHRA and CDR2 is YSYEKL. The CDR3 extends over 15 amino acids. The ends were cut back, 3 bases at V and 1 base at J, with 13 bases in the middle. The CDR3 DNA reads as TGCGCCAGCAGCCACCAAGCGGCCGGTTCCTACGAGCAGTACTTC. Translated: CASSHQAAGSYEQYF.

This clonotype has just a few counts. The V call is TRBV19, the J call TRBJ1-1; 9 nucleotides match TRBD1. The CDR3 runs 15 residues. Germline CDR1 is LNHDA and CDR2 is SQIVND (reference sequence). J gave up 0 bases and V 6 bases, and 5 bases lay outside the gene matches. The CDR3 loop is CASSNGQGLNTEAFF. In nucleotides, the CDR3 is TGTGCCAGTAGCAACGGACAGGGGCTGAACACTGAAGCTTTCTTT.

This clonotype was counted a few times. The chain joins TRBV6-2 or TRBV6-3 to TRBJ2-5, with 8 positions matching TRBD2. CDR3 size: 16 residues. V was clipped by 4 bases and J by 1 base; unmatched bases: 8. Germline V CDR1 and CDR2: MNHEY, SVGEGT. CDR3 sequence reads: CASSWGVGLGQETQYF. CDR3 coding DNA: TGTGCCAGCAGTTGGGGTGTGGGACTAGGCCAAGAGACCCAGTACTTC.

This clonotype was observed a few times. The chain uses TRBV7-9 and TRBJ1-2; D unclear. V was shortened by 2 bases and J by 0 bases, with 7 bases between the two germline ends. The CDR3 has 14 residues. In germline, CDR1 is SEHNR, CDR2 FQNEAQ (reference sequence). The CDR3, as DNA: TGTGCCAGCAGCTTAAAGGAATCTAACTATGGCTACACCTTC. Encoded protein: CASSLKESNYGYTF.

This clonotype was picked up a small number of times. V is TRBV7-2 and J is TRBJ1-1; 7 nucleotides match TRBD1. J was trimmed by 6 bases and V by 5 bases; bases with no gene match: 6. The CDR3 is 13 amino acids. Germline-derived CDR1 and CDR2 are SGHTA and FQGNSA. The CDR3 DNA reads TGTGCCAGCAGCGCCGGGGACAGATCTGAAGCTTTCTTT. It yields the protein CASSAGDRSEAFF.

The chain couples TRBV5-1 to TRBJ1-6, with 9 bases aligning to TRBD1. J lost 7 bases, V lost 0 bases, and 5 bases had no gene match. Germline lookup yields CDR1 SGHRS and CDR2 YFSETQ. The CDR3 is made up of 16 amino acids. This chain's CDR3 is CASSLGVDRGNSPLHF. The DNA for the CDR3 is TGCGCCAGCAGCTTGGGGGTGGACAGGGGAAATTCACCCCTCCACTTT.

CDR3 sequence (DNA): TGTGCCAGCAGCCCCAAGGGGATGGATTCACCCCTCCACTTT. Translating gives CASSPKGMDSPLHF. V usage is TRBV7-2 and J usage is TRBJ1-6; tentative D call: TRBD1 (5 bases). The CDR3 has 14 amino acids. Trimming pared 5 bases from V and 8 bases from J, leaving 13 bases between. Germline lookup yields CDR1 SGHTA and CDR2 FQGNSA.

The rearrangement links TRBV10-3 to TRBJ1-5, with TRBD1 matching 7 bases. The CDR3 consists of 13 residues. Germline values: CDR1 ENHRY, CDR2 SYGVKD. The J segment lost 4 bases and the V segment lost 6 bases, leaving 3 bases of the junction unmatched. CDR3 sequence reads: CAISDRVNQPQHF. The CDR3 DNA follows: TGTGCCATCAGCGACAGGGTGAATCAGCCCCAGCATTTT.

In nucleotides, the CDR3 is TGTGCCAGCACCCGTGGCGGGACGGGCAATTCACCCCTCCACTTT. Its protein is CASTRGGTGNSPLHF. The chain is built from TRBV6-1 and TRBJ1-6; perhaps TRBD1 as D (5 bases). Trimming cost V 7 bases and J 7 bases, with 17 bases left between them. The CDR3 runs to 15 residues. Germline V gene lookup returns CDR1 MNHNS and CDR2 SASEGT.

J is TRBJ2-2 and V is TRBV10-3, with 9 positions matching TRBD2. Trimming at V came to 6 bases and at J to 4 bases, leaving 6 bases not matched to a gene. Germline V gene sequence: CDR1 ENHRY, CDR2 SYGVKD. CDR3 length: 15 residues. CDR3: CAIRPDSGSTGELFF. The DNA of the CDR3 is TGTGCCATCAGGCCCGATAGCGGGAGCACCGGGGAGCTGTTTTTT.

This clonotype was seen a handful of times. J is TRBJ1-5 and V is TRBV20-1; D remains unclear. The CDR3 length is 14 residues. V lost 1 base, J lost 6 bases, and 13 bases lay in between. Germline CDR1 DFQATT, CDR2 SNEGSKA (reference sequence). CDR3 sequence: CSARGPGVGQPQHF. In nucleotides, the CDR3 is TGCAGTGCTAGAGGCCCCGGGGTGGGTCAGCCCCAGCATTTT.

A note on this clonotype: An end of the junction does not agree with germline; a read error may underlie this. The V call is TRBV15, the J call TRBJ1-6, with a tentative D call TRBD1 (5 bases). The germline V gene has CDR1 LNHNV and CDR2 YYDKDF (reference sequence). The CDR3 is 17 residues long. The CDR3 loop reads CATSRVRASSYNSPPHF. As DNA, the CDR3 is TGTGCCACCAGCAGAGTCAGGGCGAGCTCCTATAATTCACCCCCCCACTTT.

This clonotype was found a few times. The chain recombines TRBV7-2 with TRBJ2-7, with 8 bases lining up with TRBD2. V lost 4 bases to trimming and J lost 3 bases; unmatched junction nucleotides: 8. The CDR3 extends over 15 amino acids. Germline CDR1 reads SGHTA; CDR2 reads FQGNSA. The CDR3 here is CASSSSGSNGYEQYF. The CDR3 coding sequence is TGTGCCAGCAGCTCCAGCGGGAGTAACGGCTACGAGCAGTACTTC.

The chain recombines TRBV7-2 with TRBJ2-4; D unclear. The V end lost 1 base, the J end lost 4 bases, and 8 bases lay between the germline ends. The germline CDR1 and CDR2 sequences are SGHTA and FQGNSA. The CDR3 extends over 14 amino acids. CDR3 DNA: TGTGCCAGCAGCTTAGTGTTCGGGAAAAACATTCAGTACTTC. Translation gives CASSLVFGKNIQYF. Together with reference TRBV7-2 and TRBJ2-4, the CDR3 gives the full variable domain: GAGVSQSPSNKVTEKGKDVELRCDPISGHTALYWYRQSLGQGLEFLIYFQGNSAPDKSGLPSDRFSAERTGGSVSTLTIQRTQQEDSAVYLCASSLVFGKNIQYFGAGTRLSVL.

This clonotype was counted between two and nine times. The V and J genes are TRBV29-1 and TRBJ1-4; 10 bases agree with TRBD1. The CDR3 contains 13 residues. V lost 4 bases, J lost 8 bases, and 4 bases stayed unmatched. Germline CDR1 and CDR2: SQVTM and ANQGSEA. CDR3 bases: TGCAGCGTTGGGGACAGGGGTAGCGAAAAACTGTTTTTT. This sequence encodes CSVGDRGSEKLFF.

This clonotype was detected only a few times. This rearrangement joins TRBV2 to TRBJ2-7, with a possible D match to TRBD2 (5 bases). Trimming left V 10 bases short and J 0 bases short, with 13 bases between. CDR1 is SNHLY and CDR2 is FYNNEI in the germline V gene. There are 13 residues in the CDR3. The CDR3 bases are TGTGCCACCCGGGAACGGGCCTCCTACGAGCAGTACTTC. This translates into CATRERASYEQYF.

This chain connects TRBV29-1 to TRBJ2-2, with D uncertain. The CDR3 is 14 residues long. Germline CDR1 is SQVTM and CDR2 is ANQGSEA. The germline V and J ends were trimmed by 0 bases and 5 bases, with 10 bases remaining between them. CDR3 sequence reads: CSVEDPFHTGELFF. CDR3 sequence (DNA): TGCAGCGTTGAAGACCCATTCCATACCGGGGAGCTGTTTTTT.

J is TRBJ2-1 and V is TRBV7-9; unclear D gene. V dropped 1 base and J dropped 8 bases, with 12 bases sitting between them. Germline V gene sequence: CDR1 SEHNR, CDR2 FQNEAQ (reference sequence). The CDR3 runs to 14 residues. For the CDR3, the DNA is TGTGCCAGCAGCTTAGGTCCCCCGCCGGATGAGCAGTTCTTC. Translation: CASSLGPPPDEQFF.

CDR3: CASTPPGASNTYEQYF. The CDR3 DNA sequence: TGTGCCAGCACGCCTCCCGGGGCAAGTAATACCTACGAGCAGTACTTC. The rearrangement links TRBV28 to TRBJ2-7; either TRBD1 or TRBD2 may supply D (5 bases each). Germline CDR1 reads MDHEN; CDR2 reads SYDVKM. This CDR3 comprises 16 residues. Trimming removed 7 bases from V and 2 bases from J, with 21 bases in between.

The genes are TRBV27 and TRBJ2-7; D is uncertain. V lost 3 bases, J lost 0 bases, and 12 bases lay in between. This CDR3 spans 15 amino acids. Per germline, CDR1 MNHEY and CDR2 SMNVEV (reference sequence). CDR3 bases: TGTGCCAGCAGTTTTGGACGGCCGAGCTCCTACGAGCAGTACTTC. Its translation is CASSFGRPSSYEQYF.

The V and J genes are TRBV27 and TRBJ2-5, with D maybe TRBD1 (6 bases). The CDR3 is 15 amino acids. Germline-derived CDR1 and CDR2 are MNHEY and SMNVEV (reference sequence). V lost 0 bases to trimming and J lost 2 bases, with 10 bases between them. The CDR3 reads CASSLSGRGQETQYF. The CDR3 DNA is TGTGCCAGCAGTTTATCGGGCAGGGGTCAAGAGACCCAGTACTTC.

This sequence joins TRBV28 and TRBJ1-1; no reliable D call. V shed 3 bases and J shed 2 bases, with 10 bases lying between them. In germline, CDR1 is MDHEN, CDR2 SYDVKM. The CDR3 length is 14 residues. The CDR3, as DNA: TGTGCCAGCAGTTTTAGTCAGTTTAACACTGAAGCTTTCTTT. Translating gives CASSFSQFNTEAFF.

J is TRBJ2-3 and V is TRBV24-1; 7 nucleotides match TRBD2. CDR1 KGHDR and CDR2 SFDVKD come from the germline V gene. The CDR3 loop spans 15 amino acids. V trimming: 4 bases; J trimming: 2 bases; junction bases outside the gene matches: 5. As DNA, the CDR3 is TGTGCCACCAGTGAGGGGGGGACGGCCACAGATACGCAGTATTTT. Protein sequence: CATSEGGTATDTQYF.

The sample holds a few counts of this clonotype. The chain combines TRBV27 with TRBJ1-2; possible D gene TRBD1, 6 bases. The CDR3 contains 15 residues. Germline loops: CDR1 MNHEY, CDR2 SMNVEV (reference sequence). The germline V and J ends were trimmed by 7 bases and 4 bases, with 19 bases remaining between them. The CDR3 region has the DNA TGTGCCAGCACCCCCGGGGGGCAGAATAGCTATGGCTACACCTTC. This codes for CASTPGGQNSYGYTF.